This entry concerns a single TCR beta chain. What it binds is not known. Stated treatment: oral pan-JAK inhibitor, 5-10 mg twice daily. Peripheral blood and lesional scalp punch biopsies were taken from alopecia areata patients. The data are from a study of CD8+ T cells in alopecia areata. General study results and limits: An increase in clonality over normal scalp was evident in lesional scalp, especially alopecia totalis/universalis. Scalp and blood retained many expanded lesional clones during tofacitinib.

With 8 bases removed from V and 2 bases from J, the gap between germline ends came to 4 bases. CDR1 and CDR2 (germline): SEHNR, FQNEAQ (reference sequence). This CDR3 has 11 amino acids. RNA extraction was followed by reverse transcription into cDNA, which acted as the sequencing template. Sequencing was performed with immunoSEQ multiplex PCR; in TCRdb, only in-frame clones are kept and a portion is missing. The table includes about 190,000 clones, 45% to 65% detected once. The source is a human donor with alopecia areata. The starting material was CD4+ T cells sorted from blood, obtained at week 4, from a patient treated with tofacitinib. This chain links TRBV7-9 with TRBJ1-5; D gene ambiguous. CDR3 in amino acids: CASGGNQPQHF. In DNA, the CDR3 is TGTGCCAGCGGGGGCAATCAGCCCCAGCATTTT.